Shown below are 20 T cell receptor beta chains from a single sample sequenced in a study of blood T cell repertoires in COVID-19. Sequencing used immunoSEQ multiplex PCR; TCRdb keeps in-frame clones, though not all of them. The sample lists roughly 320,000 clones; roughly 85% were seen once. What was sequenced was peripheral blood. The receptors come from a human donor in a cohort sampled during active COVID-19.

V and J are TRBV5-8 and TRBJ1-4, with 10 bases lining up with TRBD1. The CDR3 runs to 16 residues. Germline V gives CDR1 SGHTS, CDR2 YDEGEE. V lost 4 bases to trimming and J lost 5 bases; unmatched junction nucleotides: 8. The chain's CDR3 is CASSIGQGVLNEKLFF. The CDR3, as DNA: TGTGCCAGCAGCATTGGACAGGGGGTATTGAATGAAAAACTGTTTTTT.

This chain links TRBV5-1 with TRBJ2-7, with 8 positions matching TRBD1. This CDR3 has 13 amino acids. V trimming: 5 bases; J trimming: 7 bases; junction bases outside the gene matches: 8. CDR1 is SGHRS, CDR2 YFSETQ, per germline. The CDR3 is CASRTGVSGEQYF. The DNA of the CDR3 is TGCGCCAGCAGGACAGGGGTGTCGGGGGAGCAGTACTTC.

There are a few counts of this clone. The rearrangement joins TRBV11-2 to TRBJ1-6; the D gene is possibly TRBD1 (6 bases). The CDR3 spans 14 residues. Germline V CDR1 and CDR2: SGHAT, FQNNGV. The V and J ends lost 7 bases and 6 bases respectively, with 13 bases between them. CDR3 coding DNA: TGTGCCAGCAACGAACAGGGCCCTAATTCACCCCTCCACTTT. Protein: CASNEQGPNSPLHF.

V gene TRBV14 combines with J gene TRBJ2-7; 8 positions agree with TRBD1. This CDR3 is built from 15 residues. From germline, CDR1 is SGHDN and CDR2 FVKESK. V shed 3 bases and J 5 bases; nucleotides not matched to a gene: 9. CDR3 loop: CASSQLTGALHEQYF. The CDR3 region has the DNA TGTGCCAGCAGCCAGCTGACAGGGGCTCTGCACGAGCAGTACTTC.

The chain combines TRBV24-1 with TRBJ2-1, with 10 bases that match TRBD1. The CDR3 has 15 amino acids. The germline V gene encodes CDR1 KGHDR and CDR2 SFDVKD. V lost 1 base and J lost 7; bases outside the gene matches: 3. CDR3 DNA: TGTGCCACCAGTGATTTCGACAGGGGGCCAAATGAGCAGTTCTTC. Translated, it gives CATSDFDRGPNEQFF.

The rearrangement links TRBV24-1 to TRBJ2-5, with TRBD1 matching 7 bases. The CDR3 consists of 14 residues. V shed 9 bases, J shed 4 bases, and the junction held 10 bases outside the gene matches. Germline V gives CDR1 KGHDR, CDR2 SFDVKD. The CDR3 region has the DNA TGTGCCACCCGCGACAGGGTCGGACGAGAGACCCAGTACTTC. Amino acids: CATRDRVGRETQYF.

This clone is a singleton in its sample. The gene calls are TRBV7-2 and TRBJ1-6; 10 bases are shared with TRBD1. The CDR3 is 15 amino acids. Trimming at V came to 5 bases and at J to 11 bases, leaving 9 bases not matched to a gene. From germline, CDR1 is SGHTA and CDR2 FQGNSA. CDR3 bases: TGTGCCAGCAGCCTCCGGGACAGGGGTTACGCACCCCTCCACTTT. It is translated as CASSLRDRGYAPLHF.

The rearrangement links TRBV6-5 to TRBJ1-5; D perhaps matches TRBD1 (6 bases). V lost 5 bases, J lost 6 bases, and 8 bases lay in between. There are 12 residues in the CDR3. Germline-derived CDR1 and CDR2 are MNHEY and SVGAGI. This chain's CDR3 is CASSQGIQPQHF. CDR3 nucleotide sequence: TGTGCCAGCAGTCAGGGGATTCAGCCCCAGCATTTT.

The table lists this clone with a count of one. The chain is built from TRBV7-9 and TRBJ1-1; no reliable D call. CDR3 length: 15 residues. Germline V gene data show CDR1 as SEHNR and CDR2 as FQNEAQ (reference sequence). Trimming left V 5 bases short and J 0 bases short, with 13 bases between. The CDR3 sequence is CASSPQIPMNTEAFF. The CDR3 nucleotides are TGTGCCAGCAGCCCCCAGATTCCGATGAACACTGAAGCTTTCTTT.

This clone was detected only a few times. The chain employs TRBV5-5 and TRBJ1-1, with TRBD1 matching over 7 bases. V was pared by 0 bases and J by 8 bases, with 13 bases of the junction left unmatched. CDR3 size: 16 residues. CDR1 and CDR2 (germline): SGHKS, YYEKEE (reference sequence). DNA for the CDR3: TGTGCCAGCAGCTTGGCGGGATCCCGAACAGGGGTCGAAGCTTTCTTT. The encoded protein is CASSLAGSRTGVEAFF.

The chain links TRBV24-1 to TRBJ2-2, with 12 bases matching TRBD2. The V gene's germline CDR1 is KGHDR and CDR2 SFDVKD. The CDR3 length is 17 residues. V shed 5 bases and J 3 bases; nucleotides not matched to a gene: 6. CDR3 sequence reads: CATSGDGLAGHTGELFF. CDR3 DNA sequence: TGTGCCACCAGTGGGGACGGACTAGCGGGGCACACCGGGGAGCTGTTTTTT.

The CDR3: CASSYPTGTGEYGYTF. In DNA, the CDR3 is TGTGCCAGCAGTTACCCAACCGGGACAGGGGAATATGGCTACACCTTC. The chain is built from TRBV6-2 or TRBV6-3 and TRBJ1-2; the match to TRBD1 covers 10 bases. Germline V gene data show CDR1 as MNHEY and CDR2 as SVGEGT. V shed 2 bases, J shed 5 bases, and the junction held 8 bases outside the gene matches. The CDR3 is 16 residues long.

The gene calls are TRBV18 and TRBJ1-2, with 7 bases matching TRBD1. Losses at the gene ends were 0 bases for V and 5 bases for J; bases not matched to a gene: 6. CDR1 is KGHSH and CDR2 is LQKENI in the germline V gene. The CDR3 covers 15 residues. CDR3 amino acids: CASSPPEGTVYGYTF. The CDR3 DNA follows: TGTGCCAGCTCACCACCGGAGGGGACAGTTTATGGCTACACCTTC.

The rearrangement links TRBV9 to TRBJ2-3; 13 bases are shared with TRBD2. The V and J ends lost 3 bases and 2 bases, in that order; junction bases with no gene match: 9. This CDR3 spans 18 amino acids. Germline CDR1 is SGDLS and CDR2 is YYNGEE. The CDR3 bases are TGTGCCAGCAGCGGGGGACTAGCGGGGCGGGGCAACACAGATACGCAGTATTTT. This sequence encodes CASSGGLAGRGNTDTQYF. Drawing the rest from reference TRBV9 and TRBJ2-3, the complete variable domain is DSGVTQTPKHLITATGQRVTLRCSPRSGDLSVYWYQQSLDQGLQFLIQYYNGEERAKGNILERFSAQQFPDLHSELNLSSLELGDSALYFCASSGGLAGRGNTDTQYFGPGTRLTVL.

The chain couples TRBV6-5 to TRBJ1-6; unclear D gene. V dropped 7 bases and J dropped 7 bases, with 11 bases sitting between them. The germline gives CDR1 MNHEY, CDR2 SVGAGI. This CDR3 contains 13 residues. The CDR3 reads CASNGQRNSPLHF. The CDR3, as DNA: TGTGCCAGCAATGGTCAACGGAATTCACCCCTCCACTTT.

The CDR3 DNA sequence: TGCAGTGCTAGTGTGGGACAGGGCCATGGCTACACCTTC. It is translated as CSASVGQGHGYTF. The chain employs TRBV20-1 and TRBJ1-2; TRBD1 aligns across 9 bases. Germline trimming cut 3 bases from V and 6 bases from J; bases unmatched to any gene: 5. This CDR3 has 13 amino acids. Germline V gives CDR1 DFQATT, CDR2 SNEGSKA (reference sequence).

The CDR3 DNA reads as TGTGCCAGCAGCGTAGGCGGGGGTACCCAAGAGACCCAGTACTTC. Amino acid sequence: CASSVGGGTQETQYF. The chain uses TRBV9 and TRBJ2-5, with 7 bases aligning to TRBD2. After removal of 0 bases from V and 1 base from J, the junction contained 3 bases not matched to a gene. The CDR3 loop spans 15 amino acids. CDR1 is SGDLS and CDR2 is YYNGEE in the germline V gene. Full variable domain (rest looked up from reference TRBV9 and TRBJ2-5): DSGVTQTPKHLITATGQRVTLRCSPRSGDLSVYWYQQSLDQGLQFLIQYYNGEERAKGNILERFSAQQFPDLHSELNLSSLELGDSALYFCASSVGGGTQETQYFGPGTRLLVL.

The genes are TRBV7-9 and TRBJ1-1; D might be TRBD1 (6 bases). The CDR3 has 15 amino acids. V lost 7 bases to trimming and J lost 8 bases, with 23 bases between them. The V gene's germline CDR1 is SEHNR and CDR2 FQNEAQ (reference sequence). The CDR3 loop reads CASTKPRTAIREAFF. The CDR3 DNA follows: TGTGCCAGCACTAAACCCCGGACAGCGATTAGAGAAGCTTTCTTT.

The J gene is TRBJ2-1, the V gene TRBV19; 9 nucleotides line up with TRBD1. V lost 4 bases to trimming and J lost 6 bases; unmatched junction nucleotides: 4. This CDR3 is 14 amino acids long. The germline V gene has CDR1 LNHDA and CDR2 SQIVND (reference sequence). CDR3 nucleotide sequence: TGTGCCAGTAGTACCCAGACAGGGGGCAATGAGCAGTTCTTC. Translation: CASSTQTGGNEQFF.

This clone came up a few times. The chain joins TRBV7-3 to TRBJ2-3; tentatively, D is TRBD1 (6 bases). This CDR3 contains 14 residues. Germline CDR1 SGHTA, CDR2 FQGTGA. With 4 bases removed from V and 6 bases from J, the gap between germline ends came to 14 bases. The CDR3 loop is CASSSRPTGDTQYF. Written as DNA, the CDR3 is TGTGCCAGCAGCTCAAGACCGACAGGCGATACGCAGTATTTT.